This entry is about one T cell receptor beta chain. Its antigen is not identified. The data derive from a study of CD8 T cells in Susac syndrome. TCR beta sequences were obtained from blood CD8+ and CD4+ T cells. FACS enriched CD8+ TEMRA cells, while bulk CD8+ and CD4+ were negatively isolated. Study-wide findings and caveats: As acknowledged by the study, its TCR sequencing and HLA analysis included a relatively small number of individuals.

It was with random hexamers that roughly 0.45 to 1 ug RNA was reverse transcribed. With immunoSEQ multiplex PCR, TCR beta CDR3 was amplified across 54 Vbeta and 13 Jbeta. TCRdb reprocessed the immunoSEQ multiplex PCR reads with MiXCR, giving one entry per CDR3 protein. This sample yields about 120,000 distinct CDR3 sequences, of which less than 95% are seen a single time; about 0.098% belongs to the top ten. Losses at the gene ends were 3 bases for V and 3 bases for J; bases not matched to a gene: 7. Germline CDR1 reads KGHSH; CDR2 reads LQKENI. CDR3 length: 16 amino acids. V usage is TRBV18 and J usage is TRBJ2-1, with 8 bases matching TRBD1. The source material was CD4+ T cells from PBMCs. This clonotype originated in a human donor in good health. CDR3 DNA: TGTGCCAGCTCACCGAGCGCGGGACAGGTCTACAATGAGCAGTTCTTC. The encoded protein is CASSPSAGQVYNEQFF.